The clone carrying this T cell receptor (beta chain) was recorded at least ten times. The CDR3 is 16 residues long. Trimming shortened V by 0 bases and J by 2 bases, and 11 bases separated the two germline ends. Germline CDR1 and CDR2: LGHDT and YNNKEL (reference sequence). In TCRdb, the 5' RACE reads were re-called with MiXCR into one record per CDR3 protein. The sample comprises roughly 34,000 distinct CDR3 sequences, roughly 6% of which are singletons, and around 8% rests with the top ten. The data were taken from a study of early T cells in non-severe SARS-CoV-2 infection. This TCR came from an adult who was a healthcare worker with PCR-confirmed SARS-CoV-2 infection or an uninfected control (not recorded which). The V call is TRBV3-1, the J call TRBJ2-1; TRBD1 is a possible D gene (6 bases). The specimen sequenced was whole blood. Here the CDR3 reads CASSQEPTGPYNEQFF. DNA for the CDR3: TGTGCCAGCAGCCAAGAACCCACAGGGCCCTACAATGAGCAGTTCTTC.